This T cell receptor (beta chain) appears in the sequencing data of a study of blood T cell repertoires in COVID-19. Overall study context: Collection of acute and convalescent COVID-19 samples took place in the United States, Italy and Spain. Sources were T cells, B-cell-depleted T cells, or PBMCs; the material itself was cDNA or gDNA.

Assay used: immunoSEQ multiplex PCR; TCRdb lists only in-frame clones, some missing. The table includes some 120,000 clones, more than 70% detected once. CDR1 and CDR2 from the germline V gene are KGHSH and LQKENI. The CDR3 runs to 17 residues. Losses at the gene ends were 3 bases for V and 4 bases for J; bases not matched to a gene: 10. The chain uses TRBV18 and TRBJ1-5; 9 bases align to TRBD1. The sample taken for sequencing was peripheral blood. The TCR was taken from a human donor in a cohort sampled during active COVID-19. The CDR3 sequence: CASSPPQGQGHNQPQHF. The CDR3 region has the DNA TGTGCCAGCTCACCGCCCCAGGGACAGGGACATAATCAGCCCCAGCATTTT.